This TCR beta chain stems from a study of blood T cell repertoires in COVID-19. The V end was cut by 4 bases, the J end by 4 bases, with 13 bases between. In germline, CDR1 is KGHSH, CDR2 LQKENI. This CDR3 comprises 14 residues. Sequenced by immunoSEQ multiplex PCR; TCRdb stores in-frame clones only, minus some. The sample holds approximately 390,000 clones, more than 75% seen once. This chain joins TRBV18 and TRBJ2-5, with TRBD2 as a possible D gene (6 bases). Material: PBMCs or T cells enriched from blood (not recorded which). The receptor's source is a woman aged 45-65 years who had recovered from COVID-19. Written as DNA, the CDR3 is TGTGCCAGCTCACGAGCCCGGGGGAGAGAGACCCAGTACTTC. Translated, it gives CASSRARGRETQYF.